The present entry profiles one T cell receptor (beta chain) with its context. Its antigen remains unknown. The primer mix had 60 Vbeta and 13 Jbeta primers. Produced via immunoSEQ multiplex PCR; TCRdb's table is partial and in-frame only. Among some 240,000 clones, 80% to 95% were seen once, and the ten largest hold about 1.7%. This record belongs to a study of cytomegalovirus exposure and HLA in healthy donors. The CDR3 is 16 amino acids. V lost 4 bases, J lost 4 bases, and 10 bases stayed unmatched. CDR1 is MGHRA, CDR2 YSYEKL, per germline. Findings and caveats of the study: When analyzed later, the rates of TCR association showed variation by HLA locus, with DRB1 the most and HLA-C the fewest. Follow-up analysis seemed to connect common viral pathogens with several of the most significant clusters identified. Within an earlier analysis, most TCR beta V segments proved productive either about 90% or about 30% of the time. TRBV6-2, TRBV6-3 and some other V segments were excluded as indistinguishable.

This chain joins TRBV4-1 and TRBJ2-7, with 10 nucleotides matching TRBD2. Sequencing was done on a sample of PBMCs. The TCR was taken from a girl aged 2 to 9 in good health and CMV-seronegative. The CDR3 loop reads CASSPLVGLARYEQYF. The CDR3 DNA follows: TGCGCCAGCAGCCCCCTTGTGGGACTAGCGAGATACGAGCAGTACTTC.